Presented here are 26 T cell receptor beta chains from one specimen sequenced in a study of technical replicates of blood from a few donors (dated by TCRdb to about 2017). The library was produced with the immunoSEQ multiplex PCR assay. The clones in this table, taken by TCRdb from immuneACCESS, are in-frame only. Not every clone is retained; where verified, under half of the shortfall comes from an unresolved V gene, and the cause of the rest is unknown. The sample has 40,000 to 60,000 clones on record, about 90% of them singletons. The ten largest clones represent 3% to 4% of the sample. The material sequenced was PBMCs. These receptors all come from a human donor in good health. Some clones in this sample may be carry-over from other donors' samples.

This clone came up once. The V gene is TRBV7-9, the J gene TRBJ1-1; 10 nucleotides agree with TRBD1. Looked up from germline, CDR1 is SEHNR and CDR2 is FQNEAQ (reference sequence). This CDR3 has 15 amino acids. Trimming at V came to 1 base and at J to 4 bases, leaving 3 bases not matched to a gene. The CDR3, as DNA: TGTGCCAGCAGCTTAGGACAGGGGGCGAGCACTGAAGCTTTCTTT. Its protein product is CASSLGQGASTEAFF.

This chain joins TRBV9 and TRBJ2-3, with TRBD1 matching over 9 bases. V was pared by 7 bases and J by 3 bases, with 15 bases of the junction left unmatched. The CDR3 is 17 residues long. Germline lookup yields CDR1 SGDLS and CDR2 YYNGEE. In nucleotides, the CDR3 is TGTGCCAGCTCGAGGGAAAAGGGGACAGGGCGAACAGATACGCAGTATTTT. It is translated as CASSREKGTGRTDTQYF.

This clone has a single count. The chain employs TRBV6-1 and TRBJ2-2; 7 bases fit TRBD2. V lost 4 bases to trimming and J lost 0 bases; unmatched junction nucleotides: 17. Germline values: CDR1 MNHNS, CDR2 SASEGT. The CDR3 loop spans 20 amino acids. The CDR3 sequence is CASSGGPRDYLNANTGELFF. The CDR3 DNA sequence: TGTGCCAGCAGTGGGGGCCCCCGGGACTACCTTAACGCGAACACCGGGGAGCTGTTTTTT.

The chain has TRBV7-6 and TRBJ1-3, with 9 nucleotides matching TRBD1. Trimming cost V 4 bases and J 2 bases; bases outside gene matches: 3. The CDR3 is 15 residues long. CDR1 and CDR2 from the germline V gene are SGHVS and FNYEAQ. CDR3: CASSSGQGPGNTIYF. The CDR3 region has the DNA TGTGCCAGCAGCTCGGGACAGGGACCTGGAAACACCATATATTTT.

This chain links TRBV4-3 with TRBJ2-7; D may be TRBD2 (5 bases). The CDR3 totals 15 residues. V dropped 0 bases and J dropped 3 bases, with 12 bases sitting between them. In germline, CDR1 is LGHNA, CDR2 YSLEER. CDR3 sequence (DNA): TGCGCCAGCAGCCAAGATCGGGTAGGGAGCTACGAGCAGTACTTC. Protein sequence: CASSQDRVGSYEQYF.

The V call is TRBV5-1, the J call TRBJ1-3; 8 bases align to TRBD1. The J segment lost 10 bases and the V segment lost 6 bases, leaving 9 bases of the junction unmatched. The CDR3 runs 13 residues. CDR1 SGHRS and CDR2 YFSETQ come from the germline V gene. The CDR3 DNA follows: TGCGCCAGCACAGCAGGGGGCTCTGGTACCATATATTTT. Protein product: CASTAGGSGTIYF.

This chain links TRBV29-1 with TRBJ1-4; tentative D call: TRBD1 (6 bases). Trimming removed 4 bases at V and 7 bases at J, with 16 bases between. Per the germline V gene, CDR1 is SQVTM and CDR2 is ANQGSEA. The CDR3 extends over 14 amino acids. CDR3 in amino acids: CSVVPRGGGEKLFF. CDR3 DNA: TGCAGCGTTGTACCGCGGGGGGGCGGTGAAAAACTGTTTTTT.

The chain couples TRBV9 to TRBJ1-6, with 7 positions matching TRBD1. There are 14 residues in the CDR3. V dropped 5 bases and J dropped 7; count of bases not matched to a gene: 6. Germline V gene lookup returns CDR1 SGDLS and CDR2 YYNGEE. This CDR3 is CASSGQVGNSPLHF. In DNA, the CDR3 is TGTGCCAGCAGTGGACAGGTTGGGAATTCACCCCTCCACTTT.

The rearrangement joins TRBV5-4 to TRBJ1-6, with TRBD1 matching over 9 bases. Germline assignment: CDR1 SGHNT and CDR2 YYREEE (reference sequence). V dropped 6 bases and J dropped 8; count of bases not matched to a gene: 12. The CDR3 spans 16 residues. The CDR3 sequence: CASTRTGGMTDSPLHF. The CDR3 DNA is TGTGCCAGCACCCGAACAGGGGGCATGACGGATTCACCCCTCCACTTT.

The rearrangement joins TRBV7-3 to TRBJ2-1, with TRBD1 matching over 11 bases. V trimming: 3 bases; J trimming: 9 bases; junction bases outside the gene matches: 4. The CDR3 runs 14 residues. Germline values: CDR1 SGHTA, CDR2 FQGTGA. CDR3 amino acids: CASSFPGQGGEQFF. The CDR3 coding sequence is TGTGCCAGCAGCTTTCCGGGACAGGGGGGTGAGCAGTTCTTC.

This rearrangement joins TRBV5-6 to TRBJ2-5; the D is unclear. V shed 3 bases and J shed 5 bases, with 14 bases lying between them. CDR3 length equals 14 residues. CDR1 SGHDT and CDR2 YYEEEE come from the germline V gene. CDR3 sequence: CASSSTTGGETQYF. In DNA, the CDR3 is TGTGCCAGCAGCTCGACGACTGGTGGGGAGACCCAGTACTTC.

This CDR3 is CASSAGGTDTQYF. As DNA, the CDR3 is TGTGCCAGCAGCGCGGGCGGGACAGATACGCAGTATTTT. The chain combines TRBV5-4 with TRBJ2-3; D perhaps matches TRBD2 (5 bases). Trimming cost V 4 bases and J 3 bases, with 9 bases left between them. The CDR3 contains 13 residues. Germline CDR1 is SGHNT and CDR2 is YYREEE (reference sequence).

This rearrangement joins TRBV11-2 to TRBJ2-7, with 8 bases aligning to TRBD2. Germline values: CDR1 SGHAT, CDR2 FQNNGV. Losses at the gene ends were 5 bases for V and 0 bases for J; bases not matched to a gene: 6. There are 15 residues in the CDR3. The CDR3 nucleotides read TGTGCCAGCAGCCGGGATCTAGCGGGCTCCTACGAGCAGTACTTC. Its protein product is CASSRDLAGSYEQYF.

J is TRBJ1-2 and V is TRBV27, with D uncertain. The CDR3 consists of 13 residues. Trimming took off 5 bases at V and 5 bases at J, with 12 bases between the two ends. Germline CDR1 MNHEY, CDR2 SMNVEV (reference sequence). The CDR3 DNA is TGTGCCAGCAGTATGACGGGAGGGTATGGCTACACCTTC. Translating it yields CASSMTGGYGYTF.

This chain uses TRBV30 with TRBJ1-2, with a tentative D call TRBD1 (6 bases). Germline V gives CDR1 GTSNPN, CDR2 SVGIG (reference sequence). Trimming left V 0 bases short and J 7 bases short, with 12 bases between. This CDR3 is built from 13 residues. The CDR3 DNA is TGTGCCTGGAGTGTACAGGCAGGGGTTGGCTACACCTTC. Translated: CAWSVQAGVGYTF. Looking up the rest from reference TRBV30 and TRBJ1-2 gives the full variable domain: SQTIHQWPATLVQPVGSPLSLECTVEGTSNPNLYWYRQAAGRGLQLLFYSVGIGQISSEVPQNLSASRPQDRQFILSSKKLLLSDSGFYLCAWSVQAGVGYTFGSGTRLTVV.

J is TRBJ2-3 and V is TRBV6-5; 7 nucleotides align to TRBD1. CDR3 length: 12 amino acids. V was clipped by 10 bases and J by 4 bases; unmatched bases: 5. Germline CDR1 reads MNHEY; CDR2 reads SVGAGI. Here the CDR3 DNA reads TGTGCCAATATCACAGGGGCAGATACGCAGTATTTT. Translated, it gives CANITGADTQYF.

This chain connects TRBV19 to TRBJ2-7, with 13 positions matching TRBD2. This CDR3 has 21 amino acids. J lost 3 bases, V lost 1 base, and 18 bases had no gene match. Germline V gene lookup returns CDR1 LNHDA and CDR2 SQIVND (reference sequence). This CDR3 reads CASSIGQDLRLAGGHLYEQYF. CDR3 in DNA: TGTGCCAGTAGTATAGGCCAGGACCTCCGACTAGCGGGGGGCCACCTCTACGAGCAGTACTTC.

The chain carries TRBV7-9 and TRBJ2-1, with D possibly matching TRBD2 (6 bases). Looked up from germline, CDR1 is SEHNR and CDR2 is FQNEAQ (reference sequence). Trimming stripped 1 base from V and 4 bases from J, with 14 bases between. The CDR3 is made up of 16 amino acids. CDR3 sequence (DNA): TGTGCCAGCAGCTTAGAAGACGGGAGCACATACAATGAGCAGTTCTTC. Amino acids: CASSLEDGSTYNEQFF.

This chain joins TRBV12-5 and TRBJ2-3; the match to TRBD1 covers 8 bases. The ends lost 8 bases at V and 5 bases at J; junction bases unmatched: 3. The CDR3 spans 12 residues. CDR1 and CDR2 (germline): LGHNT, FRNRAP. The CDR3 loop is CASQGAGDTQYF. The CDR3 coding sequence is TGTGCTAGTCAGGGGGCCGGAGATACGCAGTATTTT.

The CDR3, as DNA: TGTGCCAGCAGTGCACCTAGCGGGAGGGCCGGGGATACGCAGTATTTT. Its translation: CASSAPSGRAGDTQYF. The J gene is TRBJ2-3, the V gene TRBV25-1, with 12 nucleotides matching TRBD2. V lost 4 bases, J lost 6 bases, and 8 bases stayed unmatched. The V gene's germline CDR1 is MGHDK and CDR2 SYGVNS. The CDR3 sequence is 16 residues long.

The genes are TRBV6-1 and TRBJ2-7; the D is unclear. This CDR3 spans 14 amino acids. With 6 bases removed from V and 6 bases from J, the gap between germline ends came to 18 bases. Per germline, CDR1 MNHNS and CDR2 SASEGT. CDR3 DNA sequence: TGTGCCAGCAGACGAAGTAGTGCGCACTCCGAGCAGTACTTC. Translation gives CASRRSSAHSEQYF.

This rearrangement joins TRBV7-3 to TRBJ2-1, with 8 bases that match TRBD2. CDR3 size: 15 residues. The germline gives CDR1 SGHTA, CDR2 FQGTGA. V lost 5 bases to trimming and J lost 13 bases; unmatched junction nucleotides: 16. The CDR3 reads CASSTVGKSGGEQFF. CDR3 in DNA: TGTGCCAGCAGCACGGTCGGGAAAAGCGGGGGCGAACAGTTCTTC.

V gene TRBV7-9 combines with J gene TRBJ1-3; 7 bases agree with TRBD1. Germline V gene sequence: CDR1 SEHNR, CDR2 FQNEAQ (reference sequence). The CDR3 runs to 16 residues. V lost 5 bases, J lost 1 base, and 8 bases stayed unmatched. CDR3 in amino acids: CASSATGRTSGNTIYF. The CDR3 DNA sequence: TGTGCCAGCAGCGCGACAGGGCGGACTTCTGGAAACACCATATATTTT.

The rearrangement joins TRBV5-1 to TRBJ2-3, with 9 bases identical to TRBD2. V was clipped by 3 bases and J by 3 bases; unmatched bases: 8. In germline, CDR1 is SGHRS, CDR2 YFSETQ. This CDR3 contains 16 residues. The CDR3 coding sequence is TGCGCCAGCAGCTCGGCGGGCGGGGGGGCAACAGATACGCAGTATTTT. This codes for CASSSAGGGATDTQYF.

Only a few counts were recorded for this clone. The CDR3 coding sequence is TGTGCCAGCAGTGACCCCGGGACTAGCTCATGTGAGACCCAGTACTTC. It yields the protein CASSDPGTSSCETQYF. The genes are TRBV9 and TRBJ2-5; 9 bases are a match to TRBD2. This CDR3 has 16 amino acids. With 5 bases clipped from V and 5 bases from J, the junction kept 13 bases outside the gene matches. CDR1 is SGDLS and CDR2 is YYNGEE in the germline V gene.

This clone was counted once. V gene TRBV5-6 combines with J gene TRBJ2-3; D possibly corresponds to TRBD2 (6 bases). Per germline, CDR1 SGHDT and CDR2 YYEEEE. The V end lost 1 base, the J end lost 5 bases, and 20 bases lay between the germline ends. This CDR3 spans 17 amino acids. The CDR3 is CASSLLSASAWRDTQYF. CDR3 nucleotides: TGTGCCAGCAGCTTGCTTTCGGCTAGCGCCTGGAGAGATACGCAGTATTTT.